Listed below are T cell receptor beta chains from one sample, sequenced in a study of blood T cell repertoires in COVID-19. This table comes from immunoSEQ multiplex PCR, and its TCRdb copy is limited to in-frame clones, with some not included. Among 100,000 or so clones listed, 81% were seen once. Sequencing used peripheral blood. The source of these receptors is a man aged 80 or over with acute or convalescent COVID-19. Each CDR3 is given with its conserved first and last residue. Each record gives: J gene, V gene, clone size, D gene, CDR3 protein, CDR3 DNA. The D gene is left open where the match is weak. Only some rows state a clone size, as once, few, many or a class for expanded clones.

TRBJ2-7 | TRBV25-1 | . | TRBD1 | CASSGGGDEQYF | TGTGCCAGCAGTGGAGGGGGCGACGAGCAGTACTTC
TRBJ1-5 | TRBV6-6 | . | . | CASSLGVQPQHF | TGTGCCAGCAGTTTAGGGGTTCAGCCCCAGCATTTT
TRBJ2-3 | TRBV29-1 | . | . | CSVESPYATDTQYF | TGCAGCGTTGAGTCTCCCTACGCCACAGATACGCAGTATTTT
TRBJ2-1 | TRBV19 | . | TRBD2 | CASSIDWGLENEQFF | TGTGCCAGTAGTATAGATTGGGGACTAGAGAATGAGCAGTTCTTC
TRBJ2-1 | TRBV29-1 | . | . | CSVEVARSEQFF | TGCAGCGTTGAGGTAGCTAGAAGTGAGCAGTTCTTC
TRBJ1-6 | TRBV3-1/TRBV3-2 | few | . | CASSQDTRGSPLHF | TGTGCCAGCAGCCAAGATACTCGGGGTTCACCCCTCCACTTT
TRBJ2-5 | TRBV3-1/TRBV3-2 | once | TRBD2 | CASSQDGLAGGSRETQYF | TGTGCCAGCAGCCAAGACGGACTAGCGGGAGGGTCCCGAGAGACCCAGTACTTC
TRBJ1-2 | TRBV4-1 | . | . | CASSQDRLDTYQSNYGYTF | TGCGCCAGCAGCCAAGATCGGTTGGACACCTACCAATCTAACTATGGCTACACCTTC
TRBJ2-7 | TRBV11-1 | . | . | CASSLGPPSSYEQYF | TGTGCCAGCAGCTTAGGGCCGCCAAGCTCCTACGAGCAGTACTTC
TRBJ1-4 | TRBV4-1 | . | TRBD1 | CASSPNRQGARAGYYKLFF | TGCGCCAGCAGCCCGAACCGACAGGGGGCGAGGGCCGGTTACTACAAACTGTTTTTT
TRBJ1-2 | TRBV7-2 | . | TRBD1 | CATEDRAYGYTF | TGTGCCACCGAGGACAGGGCCTACGGCTACACCTTC
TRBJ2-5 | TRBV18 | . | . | CASSPRGETQYF | TGTGCCAGCTCACCACGCGGAGAGACCCAGTACTTC
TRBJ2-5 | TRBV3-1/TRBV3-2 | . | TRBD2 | CASSQFPSGSVETQYF | TGTGCCAGCAGCCAATTTCCTAGCGGGAGTGTAGAGACCCAGTACTTC
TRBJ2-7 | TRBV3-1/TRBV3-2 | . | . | CASSQGSLASSYEQYF | TGTGCCAGCAGCCAAGGCAGCCTAGCCAGCTCCTACGAGCAGTACTTC
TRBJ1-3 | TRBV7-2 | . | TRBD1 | CASSLARDRRSGNTIYF | TGTGCCAGCAGCTTAGCTAGGGACAGGAGAAGTGGAAACACCATATATTTT
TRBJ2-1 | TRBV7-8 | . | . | CASSLVLYNEQFF | TGTGCCAGCAGCTTAGTACTGTACAATGAGCAGTTCTTC